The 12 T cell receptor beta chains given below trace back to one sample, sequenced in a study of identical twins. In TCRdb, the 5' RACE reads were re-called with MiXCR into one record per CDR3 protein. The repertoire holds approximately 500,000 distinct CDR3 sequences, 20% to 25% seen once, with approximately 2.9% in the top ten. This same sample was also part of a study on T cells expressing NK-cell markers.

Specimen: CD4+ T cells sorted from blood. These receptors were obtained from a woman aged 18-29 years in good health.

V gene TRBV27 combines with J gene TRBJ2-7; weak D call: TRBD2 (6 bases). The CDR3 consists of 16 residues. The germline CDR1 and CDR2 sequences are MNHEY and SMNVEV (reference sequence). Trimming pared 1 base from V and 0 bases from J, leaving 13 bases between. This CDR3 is CASSLWASESSYEQYF. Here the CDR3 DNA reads TGTGCCAGCAGTTTATGGGCTAGCGAAAGCTCCTACGAGCAGTACTTC.

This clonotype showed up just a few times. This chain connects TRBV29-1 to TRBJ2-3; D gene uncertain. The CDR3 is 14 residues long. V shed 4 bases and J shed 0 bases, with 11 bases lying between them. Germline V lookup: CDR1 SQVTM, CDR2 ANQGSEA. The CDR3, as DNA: TGCAGCGTTGTGGGCGGCCATAGCACAGATACGCAGTATTTT. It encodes CSVVGGHSTDTQYF.

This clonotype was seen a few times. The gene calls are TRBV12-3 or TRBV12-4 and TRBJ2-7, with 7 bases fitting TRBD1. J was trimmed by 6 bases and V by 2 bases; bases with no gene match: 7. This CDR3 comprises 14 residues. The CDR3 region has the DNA TGTGCCAGCAGTTTAAACCAACAGGGGCCCGAGCAGTACTTC. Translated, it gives CASSLNQQGPEQYF.

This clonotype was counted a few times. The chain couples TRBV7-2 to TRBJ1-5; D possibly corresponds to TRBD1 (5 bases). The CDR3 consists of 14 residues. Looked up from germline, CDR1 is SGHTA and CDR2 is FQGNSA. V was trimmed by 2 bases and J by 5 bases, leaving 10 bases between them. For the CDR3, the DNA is TGTGCCAGCAGCTTATTGGGAGGGGATCAGCCCCAGCATTTT. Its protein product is CASSLLGGDQPQHF.

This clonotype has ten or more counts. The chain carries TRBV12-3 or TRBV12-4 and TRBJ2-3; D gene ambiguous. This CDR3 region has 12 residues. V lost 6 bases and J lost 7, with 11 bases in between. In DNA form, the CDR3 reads TGTGCCAGCAGGGCCAATACTCATACGCAGTATTTT. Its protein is CASRANTHTQYF.

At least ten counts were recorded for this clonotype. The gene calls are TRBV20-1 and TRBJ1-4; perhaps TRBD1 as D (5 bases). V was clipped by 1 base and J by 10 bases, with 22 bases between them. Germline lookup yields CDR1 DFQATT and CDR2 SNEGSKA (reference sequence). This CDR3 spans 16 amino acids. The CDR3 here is CSARVKGAWAWGKLFF. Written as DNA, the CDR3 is TGCAGTGCTAGAGTCAAAGGGGCATGGGCCTGGGGAAAACTGTTTTTT.

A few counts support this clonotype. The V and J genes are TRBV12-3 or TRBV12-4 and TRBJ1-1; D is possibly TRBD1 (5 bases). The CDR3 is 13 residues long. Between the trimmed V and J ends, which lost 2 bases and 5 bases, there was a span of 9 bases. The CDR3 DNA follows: TGTGCCAGCAGTTTATTAGCAGGGACTGAAGCTTTCTTT. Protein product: CASSLLAGTEAFF.

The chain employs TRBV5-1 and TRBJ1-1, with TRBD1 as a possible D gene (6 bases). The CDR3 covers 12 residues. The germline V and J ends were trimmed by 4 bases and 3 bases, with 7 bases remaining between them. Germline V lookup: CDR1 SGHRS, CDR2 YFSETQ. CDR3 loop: CASSRQDTEAFF. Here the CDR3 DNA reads TGCGCCAGCAGCCGACAGGACACTGAAGCTTTCTTT.

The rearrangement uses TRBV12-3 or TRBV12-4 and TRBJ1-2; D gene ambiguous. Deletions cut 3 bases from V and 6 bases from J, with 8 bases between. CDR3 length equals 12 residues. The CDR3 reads CASSLGDHGYTF. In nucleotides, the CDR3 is TGTGCCAGCAGTTTGGGCGACCATGGCTACACCTTC.

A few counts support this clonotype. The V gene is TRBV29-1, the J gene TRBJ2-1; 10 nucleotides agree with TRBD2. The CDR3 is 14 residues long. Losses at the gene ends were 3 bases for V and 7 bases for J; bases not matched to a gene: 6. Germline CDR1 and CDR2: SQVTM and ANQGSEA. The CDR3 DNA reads TGCAGCGTTGATCAGCTAGCGGGAGTTAATGAGCAGTTCTTC. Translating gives CSVDQLAGVNEQFF.

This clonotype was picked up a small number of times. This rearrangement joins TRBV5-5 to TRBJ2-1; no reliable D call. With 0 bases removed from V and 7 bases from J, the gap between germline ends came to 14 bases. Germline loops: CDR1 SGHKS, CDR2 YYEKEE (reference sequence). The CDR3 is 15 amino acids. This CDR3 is CASSLEGLAPNEQFF. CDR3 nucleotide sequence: TGTGCCAGCAGCTTGGAAGGGCTGGCCCCGAATGAGCAGTTCTTC. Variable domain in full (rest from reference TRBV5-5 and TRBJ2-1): DAGVTQSPTHLIKTRGQQVTLRCSPISGHKSVSWYQQVLGQGPQFIFQYYEKEERGRGNFPDRFSARQFPNYSSELNVNALLLGDSALYLCASSLEGLAPNEQFFGPGTRLTVL.

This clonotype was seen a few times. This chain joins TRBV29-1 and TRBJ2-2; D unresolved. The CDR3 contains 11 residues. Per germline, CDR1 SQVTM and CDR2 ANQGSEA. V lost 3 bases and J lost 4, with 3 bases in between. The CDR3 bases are TGCAGCGTTGACCGCACCGGGGAGCTGTTTTTT. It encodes CSVDRTGELFF.